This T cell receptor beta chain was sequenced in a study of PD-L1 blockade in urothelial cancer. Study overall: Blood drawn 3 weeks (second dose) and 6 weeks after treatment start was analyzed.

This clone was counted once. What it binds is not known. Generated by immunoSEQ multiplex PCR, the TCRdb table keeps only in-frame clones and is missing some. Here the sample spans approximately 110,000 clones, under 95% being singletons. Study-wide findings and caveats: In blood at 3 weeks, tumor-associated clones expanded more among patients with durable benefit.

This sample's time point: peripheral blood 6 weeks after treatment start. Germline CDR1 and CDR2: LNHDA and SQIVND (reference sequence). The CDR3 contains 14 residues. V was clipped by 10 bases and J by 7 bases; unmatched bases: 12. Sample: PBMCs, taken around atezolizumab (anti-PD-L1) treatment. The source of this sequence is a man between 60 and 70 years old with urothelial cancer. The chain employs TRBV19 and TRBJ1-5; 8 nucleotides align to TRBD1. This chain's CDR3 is CATTRTGYGQPQHF. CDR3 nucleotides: TGTGCCACCACTCGGACAGGGTACGGACAGCCCCAGCATTTT.